The entry below describes one T cell receptor (beta chain). Its antigen is unidentified. The sample originates from a study of cytomegalovirus exposure and HLA in healthy donors. Use of 60 Vbeta and 13 Jbeta primers characterized the PCR. Sequencing used immunoSEQ multiplex PCR; TCRdb keeps in-frame clones, though not all of them. The sample includes a few hundred thousand clones, roughly 80% of them seen just once. Per the germline V gene, CDR1 is SEHNR and CDR2 is FQNEAQ (reference sequence). The V gene end was trimmed by 2 bases and the J gene end by 8 bases; junction bases not matched to a gene: 1. The CDR3 contains 12 residues. Study results and limitations: Rare TCR sequences dominated, though some public TCRs recurred in many donors.

The rearrangement links TRBV7-9 to TRBJ1-2; 8 bases are a match to TRBD1. The sequencing sample was made of PBMCs. The TCR was taken from a man under 40 in good health and CMV-seronegative. CDR3 amino acids: CASSLNRGGYTF. For the CDR3, the DNA is TGTGCCAGCAGCTTAAACAGGGGGGGCTACACCTTC.